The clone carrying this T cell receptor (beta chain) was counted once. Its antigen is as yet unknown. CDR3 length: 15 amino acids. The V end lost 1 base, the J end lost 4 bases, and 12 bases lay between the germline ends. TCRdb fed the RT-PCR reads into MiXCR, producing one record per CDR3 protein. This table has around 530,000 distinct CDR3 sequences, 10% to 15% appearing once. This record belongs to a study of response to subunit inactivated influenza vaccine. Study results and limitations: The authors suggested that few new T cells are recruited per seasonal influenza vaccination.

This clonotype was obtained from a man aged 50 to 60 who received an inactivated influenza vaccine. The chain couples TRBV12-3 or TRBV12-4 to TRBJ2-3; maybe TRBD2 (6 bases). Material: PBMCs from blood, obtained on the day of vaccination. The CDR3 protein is CASSLDGRRADTQYF. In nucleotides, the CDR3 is TGTGCCAGCAGTTTAGACGGGAGAAGGGCAGATACGCAGTATTTT.